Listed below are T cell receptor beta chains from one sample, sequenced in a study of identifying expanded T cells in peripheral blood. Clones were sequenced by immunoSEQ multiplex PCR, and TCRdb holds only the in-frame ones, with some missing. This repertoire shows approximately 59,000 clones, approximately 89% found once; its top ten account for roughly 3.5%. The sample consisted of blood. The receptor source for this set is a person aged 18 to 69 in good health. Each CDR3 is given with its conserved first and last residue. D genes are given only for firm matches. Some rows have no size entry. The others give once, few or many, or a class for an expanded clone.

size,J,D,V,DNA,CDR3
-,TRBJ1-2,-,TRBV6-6,TGTGCCAGCAGCCTTCCTAACTATGGCTACACCTTC,CASSLPNYGYTF
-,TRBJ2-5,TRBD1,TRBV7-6,TGTGCCAGCAGCCTCGGACAGGGAGGGACCCAGTACTTC,CASSLGQGGTQYF
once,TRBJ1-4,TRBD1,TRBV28,TGTGCCAGCAGTCACCAGGGGGGGGAAGATGAAAAACTGTTTTTT,CASSHQGGEDEKLFF
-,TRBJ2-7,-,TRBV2,TGTGCCAGCAAGGGGACAACCCCCTACGAGCAGTACTTC,CASKGTTPYEQYF
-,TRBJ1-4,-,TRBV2,TGTGCCAGCAGTGGCGGGGGGAGGGTGTTTTTT,CASSGGGRVFF
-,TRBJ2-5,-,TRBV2,TGTGCCACCCAGGGGATTCAAGAGACCCAGTACTTC,CATQGIQETQYF
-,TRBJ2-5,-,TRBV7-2,TGTGCCAGCAGCTTAAAGACGGCCTTCAGTGGTCAAGAGACCCAGTACTTC,CASSLKTAFSGQETQYF
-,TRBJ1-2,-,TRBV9,TGTGCCAGCAGCGTAATGGATGAAGGCTATGGCTACACCTTC,CASSVMDEGYGYTF
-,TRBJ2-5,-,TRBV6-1,TGTGCCAGCATTCCCGAGACCGACCAAGAGACCCAGTACTTC,CASIPETDQETQYF
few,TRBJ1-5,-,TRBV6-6,TGTGCCAGCAGCCCCTCTCGACAGCCCCAGCATTTT,CASSPSRQPQHF
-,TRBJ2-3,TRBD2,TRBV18,TGTGCCAGCTCCCCTAGCGGGAGTGGTACAGATACGCAGTATTTT,CASSPSGSGTDTQYF
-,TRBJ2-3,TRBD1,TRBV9,TGTGCCAGCAGCGTAGCCCCACAGGGGGAAGGGGGCACAGATACGCAGTATTTT,CASSVAPQGEGGTDTQYF
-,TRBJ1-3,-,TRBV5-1,TGCGCCAGCAGCATGGGCAGGGGTTCTGGAAACACCATATATTTT,CASSMGRGSGNTIYF
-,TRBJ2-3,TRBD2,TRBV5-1,TGCGCCAGCAGCTCGCTAGCGGGAATCACAGATACGCAGTATTTT,CASSSLAGITDTQYF
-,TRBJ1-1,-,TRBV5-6,TGTGCCAGCAGCTTGGCACAGGTGAATACTGAAGCTTTCTTT,CASSLAQVNTEAFF
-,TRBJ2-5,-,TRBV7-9,TGTGCCAGCAGCGGAGGGGGCGCGGGGGAGACCCAGTACTTC,CASSGGGAGETQYF
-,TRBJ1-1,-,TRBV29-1,TGCAGCGTTGCCTCCCATGGGAACACTGAAGCTTTCTTT,CSVASHGNTEAFF
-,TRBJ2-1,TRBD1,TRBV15,TGTGCCACCAGCAGATCTGGGGGACAGGGCTATGAGCAGTTCTTC,CATSRSGGQGYEQFF
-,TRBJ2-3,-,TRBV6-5,TGTGCCAGCCGACAGGGGAGGGTCACAGATACGCAGTATTTT,CASRQGRVTDTQYF
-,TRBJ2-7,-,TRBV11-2,TGTGCCAGCAGCTTGGCCAGCGCGGTGCAGTACTTC,CASSLASAVQYF
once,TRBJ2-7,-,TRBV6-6,TGTGCCAGCAGGGCAGGGGCTGTCTACGAGCAGTACTTC,CASRAGAVYEQYF
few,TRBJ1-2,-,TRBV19,TGTGCCAGTAGTAGAAGGGTCGGGGGCGCCCCTAACTATGGCTACACCTTC,CASSRRVGGAPNYGYTF
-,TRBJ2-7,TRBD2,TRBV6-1,TGTGCCAGTGGGGGGACTAACCTTTACGAGCAGTACTTC,CASGGTNLYEQYF
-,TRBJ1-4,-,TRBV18,TGTGCCAGCTCACCAAGTCGGGGGAGGGCAACTAATGAAAAACTGTTTTTT,CASSPSRGRATNEKLFF
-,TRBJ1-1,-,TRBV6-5,TGTGCCAGCAGCCCCGGAGGGGCAACAGCAGAAGCTTTCTTT,CASSPGGATAEAFF
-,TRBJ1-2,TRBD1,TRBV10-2,TGCGCCAGCAGTGAAGACAGGGGATTCTCTAACTATGGCTACACCTTC,CASSEDRGFSNYGYTF
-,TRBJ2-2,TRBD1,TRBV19,TGTGCCAGTAGTATAGGGTCAGGGGGAACCGGGGAGCTGTTTTTT,CASSIGSGGTGELFF
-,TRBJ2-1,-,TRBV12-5,TGTGCTAGTGGTCCCCGGGGGAACTCCTACAATGAGCAGTTCTTC,CASGPRGNSYNEQFF
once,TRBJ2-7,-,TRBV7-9,TGTGCCAGCAGCACCAGCTACGAGCAGTACTTC,CASSTSYEQYF
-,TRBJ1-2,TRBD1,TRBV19,TGTGCCACGCATTCACAGGGGGGCGGCTATGGCTACACCTTC,CATHSQGGGYGYTF
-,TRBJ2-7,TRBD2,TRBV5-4,TGTGCCAGCAGCGCCACTAGCGGGAGGGACTACGAGCAGTACTTC,CASSATSGRDYEQYF
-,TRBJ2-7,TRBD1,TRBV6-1,TGTGCCAGCAGTGACATTCCGGGACAGGGGGCAGGGGAGCAGTACTTC,CASSDIPGQGAGEQYF
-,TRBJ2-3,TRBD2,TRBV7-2,TGTGCCAGCAAACTAGCGGGAGGGGGGTTAACAGATACGCAGTATTTT,CASKLAGGGLTDTQYF
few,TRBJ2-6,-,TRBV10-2,TGCGCCAGCAGTGAGTTGAACTCTGGGGCCAACGTCCTGACTTTC,CASSELNSGANVLTF
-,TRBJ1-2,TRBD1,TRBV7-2,TGTGCCAGCAGCTTAGCCCCGACAGGGCTCGGTGGCTACACCTTC,CASSLAPTGLGGYTF
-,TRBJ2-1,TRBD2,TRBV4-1,TGCGCCAGCAGCCAAGATCGCGGGGGATGGAATGAGCAGTTCTTC,CASSQDRGGWNEQFF
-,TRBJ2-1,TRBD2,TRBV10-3,TGTGCCGCCGGGGGGGCCGATGAGCAGTTCTTC,CAAGGADEQFF
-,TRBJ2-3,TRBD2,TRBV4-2,TGTGCCAGCAGCACCCGGACTAGCGGGACCACAGATACGCAGTATTTT,CASSTRTSGTTDTQYF
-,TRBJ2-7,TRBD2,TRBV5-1,TGCGCCAGCAGCCTGGGGACTAGCTGGGACGAGCAGTACTTC,CASSLGTSWDEQYF
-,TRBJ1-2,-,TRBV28,TGTGCCAGCAGCCCCGGGATGGCCGGGATTTGGGGCTACACCTTC,CASSPGMAGIWGYTF
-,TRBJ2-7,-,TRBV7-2,TGTGCCAGCAACAGGGAAGGGAGGGCTAGCTACGAGCAGTACTTC,CASNREGRASYEQYF
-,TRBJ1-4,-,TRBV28,TGTGCCAGCAGCCGAGTTCGAAGAGATCATGAAAAACTGTTTTTT,CASSRVRRDHEKLFF
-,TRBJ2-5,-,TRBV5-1,TGCGCCAGCAGCTTGGAGGGGACCCAGTACTTC,CASSLEGTQYF
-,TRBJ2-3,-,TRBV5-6,TGTGCCAGCAGCTTTTATGACAGCCGGACTAGCACAGATACGCAGTATTTT,CASSFYDSRTSTDTQYF
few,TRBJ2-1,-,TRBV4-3,TGCGCCAGCAGCCAAGAGTTCGGGCTATTGGGCAATGAGCAGTTCTTC,CASSQEFGLLGNEQFF
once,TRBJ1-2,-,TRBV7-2,TGTGCCAGCAGCTTATTTTTGTCAGGGGCTGAGGGCTACACCTTC,CASSLFLSGAEGYTF
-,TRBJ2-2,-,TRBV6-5,TGTGCCAGCAACCCGGGGCCAAACACCGGGGAGCTGTTTTTT,CASNPGPNTGELFF
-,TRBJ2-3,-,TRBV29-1,TGCAGCGTTGCGCGTTCTAGCGGCACAGATACGCAGTATTTT,CSVARSSGTDTQYF
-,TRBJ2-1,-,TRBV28,TGTGCCAGCAGTTGGGATGACGGGAACAATGAGCAGTTCTTC,CASSWDDGNNEQFF
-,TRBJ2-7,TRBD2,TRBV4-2,TGTGCCAGCAGCCAAGATACTAGCGGGAGCGTTAACTCCTACGAGCAGTACTTC,CASSQDTSGSVNSYEQYF
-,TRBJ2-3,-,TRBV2,TGTGCCAGCAGTGAGGAGGGGGCCCCCACAGATACGCAGTATTTT,CASSEEGAPTDTQYF
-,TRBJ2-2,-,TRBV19,TGTGCCAGTAGTATCGTAGCGCAGAACACCGGGGAGCTGTTTTTT,CASSIVAQNTGELFF
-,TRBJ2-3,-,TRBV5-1,TGCGCCAGCAGCTTAGTACGCCAGGGATTCACAGATACGCAGTATTTT,CASSLVRQGFTDTQYF